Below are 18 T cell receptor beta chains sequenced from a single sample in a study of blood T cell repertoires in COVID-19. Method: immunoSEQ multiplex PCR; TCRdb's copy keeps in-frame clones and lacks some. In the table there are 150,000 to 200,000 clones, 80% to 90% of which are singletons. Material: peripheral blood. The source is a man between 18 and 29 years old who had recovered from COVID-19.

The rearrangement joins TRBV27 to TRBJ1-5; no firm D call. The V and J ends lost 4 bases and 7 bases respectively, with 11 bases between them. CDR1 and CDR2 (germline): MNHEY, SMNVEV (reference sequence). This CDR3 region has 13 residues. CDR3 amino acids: CASSWSRGQPQHF. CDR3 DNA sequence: TGTGCCAGCAGTTGGTCGAGAGGACAGCCCCAGCATTTT.

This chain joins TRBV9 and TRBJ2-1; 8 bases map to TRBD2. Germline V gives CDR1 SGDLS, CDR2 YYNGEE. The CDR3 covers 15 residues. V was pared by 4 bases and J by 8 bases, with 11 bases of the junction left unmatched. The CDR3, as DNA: TGTGCCAGCAGCCTACGTAGCGGGACTAACGATGAGCAGTTCTTC. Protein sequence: CASSLRSGTNDEQFF.

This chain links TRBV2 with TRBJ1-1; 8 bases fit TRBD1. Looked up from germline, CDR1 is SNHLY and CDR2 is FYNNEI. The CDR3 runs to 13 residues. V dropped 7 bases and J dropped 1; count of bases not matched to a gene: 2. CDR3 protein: CASTGQGNTEAFF. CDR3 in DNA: TGTGCCAGCACCGGACAGGGGAACACTGAAGCTTTCTTT.

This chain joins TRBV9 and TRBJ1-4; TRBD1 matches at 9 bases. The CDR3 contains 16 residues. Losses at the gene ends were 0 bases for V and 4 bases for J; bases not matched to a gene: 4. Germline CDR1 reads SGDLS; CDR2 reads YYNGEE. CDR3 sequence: CASSVGGTGSNEKLFF. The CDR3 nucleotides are TGTGCCAGCAGCGTAGGCGGGACAGGGAGTAATGAAAAACTGTTTTTT.

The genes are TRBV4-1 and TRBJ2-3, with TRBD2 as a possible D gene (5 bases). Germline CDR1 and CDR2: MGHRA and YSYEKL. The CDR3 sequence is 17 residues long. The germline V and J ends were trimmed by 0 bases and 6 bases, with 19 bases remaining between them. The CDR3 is CASSQDQAGGSLDTQYF. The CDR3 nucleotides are TGCGCCAGCAGCCAAGATCAGGCGGGCGGGTCGCTGGATACGCAGTATTTT.

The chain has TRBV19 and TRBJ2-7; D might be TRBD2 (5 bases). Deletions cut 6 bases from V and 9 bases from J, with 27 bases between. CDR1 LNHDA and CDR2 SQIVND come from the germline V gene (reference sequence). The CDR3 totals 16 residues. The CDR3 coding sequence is TGTGCCAGTAGCCGAAGTTCGGGGTATGATGGAAATGGGCAGTACTTC. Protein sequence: CASSRSSGYDGNGQYF.

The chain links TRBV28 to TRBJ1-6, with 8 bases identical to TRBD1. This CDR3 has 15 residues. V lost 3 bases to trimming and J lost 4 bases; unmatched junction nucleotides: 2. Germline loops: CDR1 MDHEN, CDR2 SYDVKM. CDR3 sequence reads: CASSFRQGYNSPLHF. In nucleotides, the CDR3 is TGTGCCAGCAGTTTCAGACAGGGGTATAATTCACCCCTCCACTTT.

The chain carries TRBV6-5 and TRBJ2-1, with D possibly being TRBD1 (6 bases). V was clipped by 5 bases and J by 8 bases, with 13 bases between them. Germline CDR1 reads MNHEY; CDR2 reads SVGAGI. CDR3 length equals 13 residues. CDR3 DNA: TGTGCCAGCAGTCCAGACAGGAATTATGAGCAGTTCTTC. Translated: CASSPDRNYEQFF.

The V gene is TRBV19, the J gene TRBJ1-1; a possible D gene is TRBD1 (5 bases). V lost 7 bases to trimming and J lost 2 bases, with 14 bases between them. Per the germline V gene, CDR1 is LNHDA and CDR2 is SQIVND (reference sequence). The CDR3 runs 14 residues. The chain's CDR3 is CASTSEGINTEAFF. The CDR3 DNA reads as TGTGCCAGTACCTCGGAGGGGATTAACACTGAAGCTTTCTTT.

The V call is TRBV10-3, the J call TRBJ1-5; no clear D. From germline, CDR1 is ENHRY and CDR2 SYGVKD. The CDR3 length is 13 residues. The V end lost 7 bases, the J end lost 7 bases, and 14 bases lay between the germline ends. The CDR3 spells CAITGEATQPQHF. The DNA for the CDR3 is TGTGCCATCACTGGGGAGGCGACGCAGCCCCAGCATTTT.

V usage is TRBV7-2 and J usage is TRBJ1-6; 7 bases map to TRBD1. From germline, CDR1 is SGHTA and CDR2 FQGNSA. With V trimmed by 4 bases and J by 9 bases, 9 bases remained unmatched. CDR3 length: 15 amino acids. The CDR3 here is CASSYLRQGRSPLHF. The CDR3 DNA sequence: TGTGCCAGCAGCTACCTCAGACAGGGTCGTTCACCCCTCCACTTT. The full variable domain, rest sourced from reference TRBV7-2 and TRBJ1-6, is GAGVSQSPSNKVTEKGKDVELRCDPISGHTALYWYRQSLGQGLEFLIYFQGNSAPDKSGLPSDRFSAERTGGSVSTLTIQRTQQEDSAVYLCASSYLRQGRSPLHFGNGTRLTVT.

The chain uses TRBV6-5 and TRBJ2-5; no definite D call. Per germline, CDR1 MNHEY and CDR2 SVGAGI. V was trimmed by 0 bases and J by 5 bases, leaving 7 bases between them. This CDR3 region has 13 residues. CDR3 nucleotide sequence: TGTGCCAGCAGTTACTCCGCGGAGGAGACCCAGTACTTC. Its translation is CASSYSAEETQYF.

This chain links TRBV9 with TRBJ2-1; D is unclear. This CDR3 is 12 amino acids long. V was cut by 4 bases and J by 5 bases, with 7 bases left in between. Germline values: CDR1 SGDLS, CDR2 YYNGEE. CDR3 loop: CASSPEHNEQFF. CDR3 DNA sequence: TGTGCCAGCAGCCCCGAGCACAATGAGCAGTTCTTC.

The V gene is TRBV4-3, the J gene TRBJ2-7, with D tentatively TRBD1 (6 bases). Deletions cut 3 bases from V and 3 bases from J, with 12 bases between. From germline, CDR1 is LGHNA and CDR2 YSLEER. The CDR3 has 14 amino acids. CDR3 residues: CASSQGATGYEQYF. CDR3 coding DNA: TGCGCCAGCAGCCAGGGGGCCACAGGCTACGAGCAGTACTTC.

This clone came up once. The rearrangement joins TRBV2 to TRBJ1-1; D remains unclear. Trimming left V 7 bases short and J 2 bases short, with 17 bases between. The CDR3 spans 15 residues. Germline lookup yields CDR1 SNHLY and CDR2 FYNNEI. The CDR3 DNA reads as TGTGCCAGCAATAGCGGGCCTCAGAGAAACACTGAAGCTTTCTTT. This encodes CASNSGPQRNTEAFF.

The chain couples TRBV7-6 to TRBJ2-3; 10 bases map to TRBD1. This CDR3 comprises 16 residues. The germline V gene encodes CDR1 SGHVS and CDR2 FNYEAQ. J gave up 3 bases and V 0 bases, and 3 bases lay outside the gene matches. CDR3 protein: CASSLAPDRGTDTQYF. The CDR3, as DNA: TGTGCCAGCAGCTTAGCGCCGGACAGGGGGACAGATACGCAGTATTTT.

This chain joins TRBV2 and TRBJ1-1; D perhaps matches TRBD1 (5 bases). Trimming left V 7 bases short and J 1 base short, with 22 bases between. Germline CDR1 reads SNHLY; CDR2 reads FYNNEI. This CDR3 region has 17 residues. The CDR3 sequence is CASTDSVRYHENTEAFF. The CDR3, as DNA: TGTGCCAGCACCGACAGTGTACGCTATCATGAGAACACTGAAGCTTTCTTT. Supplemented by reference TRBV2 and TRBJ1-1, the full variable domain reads EPEVTQTPSHQVTQMGQEVILRCVPISNHLYFYWYRQILGQKVEFLVSFYNNEISEKSEIFDDQFSVERPDGSNFTLKIRSTKLEDSAMYFCASTDSVRYHENTEAFFGQGTRLTVV.

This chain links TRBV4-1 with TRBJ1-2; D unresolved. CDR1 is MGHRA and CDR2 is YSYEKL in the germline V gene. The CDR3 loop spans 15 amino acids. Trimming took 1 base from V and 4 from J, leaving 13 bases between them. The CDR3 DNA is TGCGCCAGCAGCCAAGGAGGGCAGGCTTCCTATGGCTACACCTTC. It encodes CASSQGGQASYGYTF.